This TCR beta chain derives from a study of CD8 T cells in ankylosing spondylitis. Findings and limits, study-wide: Apparently characteristic of ankylosing spondylitis blood was a TCR beta motif (eight highly homologous variants).

J was trimmed by 0 bases and V by 3 bases; bases with no gene match: 5. This CDR3 is 16 amino acids long. Germline values: CDR1 KGHSH, CDR2 LQKENI. To note about this clonotype: Its antigen remains unidentified.

TCRdb itself ran the 5' RACE reads through MiXCR, one entry per CDR3 protein. The sample lists 470,000 or so distinct CDR3 sequences; around 26% were seen once. The gene calls are TRBV18 and TRBJ1-3, with 7 bases lining up with TRBD1. The source material was blood, either unsorted or a sorted T cell fraction (not recorded which). The receptor comes from a male donor with ankylosing spondylitis. The CDR3 spells CASSPQPGGSGNTIYF. The CDR3 nucleotides are TGTGCCAGCTCACCGCAACCAGGGGGCTCTGGAAACACCATATATTTT.